This T cell receptor beta chain was identified during a study of identical twins. The germline V gene has CDR1 DFQATT and CDR2 SNEGSKA (reference sequence). This CDR3 spans 14 amino acids. With 5 bases clipped from V and 6 bases from J, the junction kept 10 bases outside the gene matches. Template switching added a universal primer binding site, and final cDNA carried unique molecular identifiers. TCRdb itself ran the 5' RACE reads through MiXCR, one entry per CDR3 protein. The table has hundreds of thousands of distinct CDR3 sequences, about 20% seen once; the top ten hold around 13%. These same data were also listed under a study on T cells expressing NK-cell markers. That report notes: The study drew TCR beta repertoires from sorted CD3+CD56+NKG2C+, CD3+CD56+NKG2C- and CD3+CD56-NKG2C+ T cells.

The chain joins TRBV20-1 to TRBJ1-2; TRBD1 matches 9 bases. The clonotype was recovered from a woman aged 18-29 years in good health. Sequencing was done on a sample of PBMCs. The CDR3 reads CSAGSWTGVHGYTF. The CDR3 bases are TGCAGTGCTGGAAGTTGGACAGGGGTTCATGGCTACACCTTC.